One TCR beta chain is described in this entry. Its antigen is unknown. This sample is drawn from a study of cytomegalovirus exposure and HLA in healthy donors. In the PCR, 60 Vbeta and 13 Jbeta primers were used. Repertoires were generated with immunoSEQ multiplex PCR, while TCRdb's copy carries only in-frame clones and drops some. The sample lists roughly 180,000 clones; roughly 75% were seen once. Study-level results: There were a few CMV-associated chains whose specificity for CMV antigens was confirmed in vitro. Some public TCRs appeared in many individuals, while most sequences were rare. Among TCR beta chains of equal frequency, HLA-associated ones were more clonally expanded in a later analysis. For most subjects, TCR beta sequences were reported to predict HLA-A and HLA-B alleles with accuracy.

CDR1 SGHRS and CDR2 YFSETQ come from the germline V gene. V dropped 5 bases and J dropped 6; count of bases not matched to a gene: 16. This CDR3 comprises 18 residues. J is TRBJ2-1 and V is TRBV5-1, with 11 bases fitting TRBD2. This clonotype originated in a woman between 25 and 40 years old in good health and CMV-seronegative. The source material was PBMCs. The CDR3 coding sequence is TGCGCCAGCAGTCTTAGGCTAGCGGGGGGAGGAGTAGCCAATGAGCAGTTCTTC. Translated, it gives CASSLRLAGGGVANEQFF.